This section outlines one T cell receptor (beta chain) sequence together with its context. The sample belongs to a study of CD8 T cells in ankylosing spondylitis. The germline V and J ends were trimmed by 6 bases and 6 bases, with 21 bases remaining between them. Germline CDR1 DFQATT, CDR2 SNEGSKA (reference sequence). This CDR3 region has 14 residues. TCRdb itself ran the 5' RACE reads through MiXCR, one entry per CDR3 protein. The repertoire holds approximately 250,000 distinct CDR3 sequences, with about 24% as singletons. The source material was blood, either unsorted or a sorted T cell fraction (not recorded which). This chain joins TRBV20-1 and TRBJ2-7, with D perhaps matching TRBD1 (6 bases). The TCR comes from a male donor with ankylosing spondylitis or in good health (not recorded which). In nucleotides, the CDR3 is TGCAGTGCCTACTTATACAGGGTTGAGTCCGAGCAGTACTTC. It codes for CSAYLYRVESEQYF.